This T cell receptor beta chain stems from a study of blood T cells in healthy people across ages. The CDR3 has 15 residues. Looked up from germline, CDR1 is KGHDR and CDR2 is SFDVKD. V lost 7 bases, J lost 0 bases, and 9 bases lay in between. The use of a sample-barcoded 5' primer and a J-beta primer mix characterized a second PCR of about 7 to 12 cycles. TCRdb reanalysed the 5' RACE reads using MiXCR and keeps one entry per CDR3 protein. The profile shows almost 550,000 distinct CDR3 sequences, under 30% of them singletons. These same records also appear under a second study, on T cells of mothers and their children.

Source material: blood. The chain couples TRBV24-1 to TRBJ2-6, with D possibly called TRBD1 or TRBD2 (5 bases each). The sequence derives from a boy between 10 and 17 years old in good health. CDR3 protein: CATSVGGSGANVLTF. The DNA for the CDR3 is TGTGCCACCAGCGTTGGGGGCTCTGGGGCCAACGTCCTGACTTTC.